Below are 6 T cell receptor beta chains sequenced from a single sample in a study of beta chain features in type 1 diabetes (dated by TCRdb to the late 2010s). The library came from the immunoSEQ multiplex PCR assay. The entire isolated RNA was reverse transcribed using the High Capacity cDNA Reverse Transcription Kit, and thus expressed TCRB transcripts were sequenced. Not all clones reach the TCRdb copy of this immuneACCESS table, which keeps in-frame sequences only. Checked studies attribute under half of the gap to unresolved V genes and leave the rest unexplained. A total of roughly 170,000 clones appear in this sample, 10% to 15% of them only once. The leading ten clones occupy 0.62% of the sample. The material sequenced was central memory CD4+ T cells from blood. These receptors were obtained from a woman between 18 and 29 years old in good health.

This clone was seen a handful of times. The rearrangement joins TRBV10-3 to TRBJ2-7; 9 bases are a match to TRBD1. The CDR3 runs 13 residues. Germline CDR1 and CDR2: ENHRY and SYGVKD. The trim removed 10 bases at V and 4 bases at J, leaving 8 bases unmatched. CDR3 protein: CATSGTGFYEQYF. In DNA, the CDR3 is TGTGCCACCTCCGGGACAGGGTTTTACGAGCAGTACTTC.

There are a few counts of this clone. The genes are TRBV5-4 and TRBJ2-7, with TRBD2 matching over 7 bases. Germline values: CDR1 SGHNT, CDR2 YYREEE (reference sequence). The CDR3 sequence is 13 residues long. With 2 bases clipped from V and 5 bases from J, the junction kept 4 bases outside the gene matches. The CDR3: CASSFGGEHEQYF. CDR3 sequence (DNA): TGTGCCAGCAGCTTTGGGGGGGAGCACGAGCAGTACTTC.

The V gene is TRBV4-1, the J gene TRBJ2-1; D is undetermined. Looked up from germline, CDR1 is MGHRA and CDR2 is YSYEKL. There are 13 residues in the CDR3. V gave up 2 bases and J gave up 9 bases, with 11 bases separating them. DNA of the CDR3: TGCGCCAGCAGCCAATCGCTGACGGGTGAGCAGTTCTTC. Translation gives CASSQSLTGEQFF.

This clone turned up a few times. The V gene is TRBV25-1, the J gene TRBJ2-1; TRBD1 might be the D (6 bases). From germline, CDR1 is MGHDK and CDR2 SYGVNS. V lost 3 bases and J 6 bases, leaving 15 bases between the germline ends. The CDR3 has 15 residues. Written as DNA, the CDR3 is TGTGCCAGCAGTGATCAACAGGGTGGTCTCAATGAGCAGTTCTTC. It encodes CASSDQQGGLNEQFF.

This clone was detected only a few times. V and J are TRBV11-1 and TRBJ2-2, with D perhaps TRBD1 (6 bases). Trimming took 5 bases from V and 7 from J, leaving 11 bases between them. CDR3 length: 13 amino acids. The germline gives CDR1 SGHAT, CDR2 FQDESV (reference sequence). The CDR3, as DNA: TGTGCCAGCAGCGTTACAGGGTTCGGGGAGCTGTTTTTT. Protein sequence: CASSVTGFGELFF.

The V gene is TRBV4-1, the J gene TRBJ1-4, with D perhaps TRBD1 (5 bases). CDR3 size: 15 residues. Germline loops: CDR1 MGHRA, CDR2 YSYEKL. V lost 0 bases, J lost 8 bases, and 13 bases lay in between. For the CDR3, the DNA is TGCGCCAGCAGCCAAGAGCGCAGGGTCCACGAAAAACTGTTTTTT. The encoded protein is CASSQERRVHEKLFF.